Listed below are T cell receptor beta chains from one sample, sequenced in a study of blood T cell repertoires in COVID-19. The data were produced by immunoSEQ multiplex PCR, yet TCRdb's version contains in-frame clones alone and is incomplete. The data show fewer than 350,000 clones, about four fifths seen once. The sample taken for sequencing was peripheral blood. The receptors derive from a woman aged 55-69 years with active or convalescent COVID-19. CDR3s include the opening cysteine and the closing phenylalanine or tryptophan. A D gene is named only where the DNA matches it firmly. Part of the rows lack a size; the others show once, few, many or a class for expanded clones.

D gene: TRBD2; J gene: TRBJ2-5; V gene: TRBV6-5; clone size: NA; CDR3 DNA: TGTGCCACCCAGCTTGGACTAGCGGGAGAGACCCAGTACTTC; CDR3 protein: CATQLGLAGETQYF
D gene: TRBD1; J gene: TRBJ1-1; V gene: TRBV29-1; clone size: NA; CDR3 DNA: TGCAGCGTTGACAGGGGGACTGAAGCTTTCTTT; CDR3 protein: CSVDRGTEAFF
D gene: NA; J gene: TRBJ1-4; V gene: TRBV10-1; clone size: NA; CDR3 DNA: TGCGCCAGCAGGGCACAGGGAACTAATGAAAAACTGTTTTTT; CDR3 protein: CASRAQGTNEKLFF
D gene: NA; J gene: TRBJ2-7; V gene: TRBV7-8; clone size: NA; CDR3 DNA: TGTGCCAGCAGCTTAGCGTTATGGGGAGACGAGCAGTACTTC; CDR3 protein: CASSLALWGDEQYF
D gene: TRBD1; J gene: TRBJ2-4; V gene: TRBV2; clone size: NA; CDR3 DNA: TGTGCCAGCAGTTCCGACAGGGGAGCCAAAAACATTCAGTACTTC; CDR3 protein: CASSSDRGAKNIQYF
D gene: TRBD2; J gene: TRBJ2-1; V gene: TRBV10-3; clone size: once; CDR3 DNA: TGTGCCACTCAAAGGGGAGCGGGGGGGCGGGACAATGAGCAGTTCTTC; CDR3 protein: CATQRGAGGRDNEQFF
D gene: NA; J gene: TRBJ1-6; V gene: TRBV28; clone size: NA; CDR3 DNA: TGTGCCAGCAGTTTCGGTAGGGGGGGCCCCTATAATTCACCCCTCCACTTT; CDR3 protein: CASSFGRGGPYNSPLHF
D gene: NA; J gene: TRBJ1-1; V gene: TRBV6-5; clone size: NA; CDR3 DNA: TGTGCCAGCCTCCCGCGGGGGGCTCGGAACACTGAAGCTTTCTTT; CDR3 protein: CASLPRGARNTEAFF
D gene: NA; J gene: TRBJ2-5; V gene: TRBV12-3/TRBV12-4; clone size: NA; CDR3 DNA: TGTGCCAGCAGTTTGTCCGGGTGGGAGACCCAGTACTTC; CDR3 protein: CASSLSGWETQYF
D gene: NA; J gene: TRBJ2-6; V gene: TRBV6-5; clone size: NA; CDR3 DNA: TGTGCCAGCAGTTACGGCAGGGTGACCGGGGCCAACGTCCTGACTTTC; CDR3 protein: CASSYGRVTGANVLTF
D gene: NA; J gene: TRBJ2-4; V gene: TRBV12-5; clone size: NA; CDR3 DNA: TGTGCTAGTGGTTTGGGAGCGGAAAACATTCAGTACTTC; CDR3 protein: CASGLGAENIQYF
D gene: NA; J gene: TRBJ1-2; V gene: TRBV2; clone size: NA; CDR3 DNA: TGTGCCAGTTACGGGGGCTATGGCTACACCTTC; CDR3 protein: CASYGGYGYTF
D gene: TRBD1; J gene: TRBJ2-7; V gene: TRBV4-1; clone size: NA; CDR3 DNA: TGCGCCAGCAGCCAAGACCGCCGGGACAGGGGCAAATACGAGCAGTACTTC; CDR3 protein: CASSQDRRDRGKYEQYF
D gene: TRBD1; J gene: TRBJ1-1; V gene: TRBV19; clone size: NA; CDR3 DNA: TGTGCCAGTGTAAGGCAGGGGGCGTTTTATTCCGCAAGTTTGAACACTGAAGCTTTCTTT; CDR3 protein: CASVRQGAFYSASLNTEAFF
D gene: TRBD2; J gene: TRBJ2-5; V gene: TRBV7-2; clone size: NA; CDR3 DNA: TGTGCCAGCAGCTTAGGGTTGGCGGGGGGGCAAGAGACCCAGTACTTC; CDR3 protein: CASSLGLAGGQETQYF
D gene: NA; J gene: TRBJ1-4; V gene: TRBV4-1; clone size: few; CDR3 DNA: TGCGCCAGCAGCCAAGATCGAGGATCTAATGAAAAACTGTTTTTT; CDR3 protein: CASSQDRGSNEKLFF
D gene: NA; J gene: TRBJ1-1; V gene: TRBV6-5; clone size: NA; CDR3 DNA: TGTGCCAGCAGTTATGGGGAGGGTGGAGCTTTCTTT; CDR3 protein: CASSYGEGGAFF
D gene: NA; J gene: TRBJ1-1; V gene: TRBV5-1; clone size: few; CDR3 DNA: TGCGCCAGCAGCTTGTGGGGCCCGATGAACACTGAAGCTTTCTTT; CDR3 protein: CASSLWGPMNTEAFF
D gene: NA; J gene: TRBJ1-2; V gene: TRBV27; clone size: NA; CDR3 DNA: TGTGCCAGCAGTTTATTCACAGGTTATGGCTACACCTTC; CDR3 protein: CASSLFTGYGYTF
D gene: TRBD2; J gene: TRBJ2-7; V gene: TRBV30; clone size: NA; CDR3 DNA: TGTGCCTGGACTAGCGGCTACGAGCAGTACTTC; CDR3 protein: CAWTSGYEQYF
D gene: TRBD2; J gene: TRBJ2-1; V gene: TRBV5-1; clone size: NA; CDR3 DNA: TGCGCCAGCAGCTCCACACTAGCGGGGCCGGGGGAGCAGTTCTTC; CDR3 protein: CASSSTLAGPGEQFF
D gene: NA; J gene: TRBJ2-7; V gene: TRBV2; clone size: few; CDR3 DNA: TGTGCCAGCAGTGAAGACAGGGCGGTTTCCGAGCAGTACTTC; CDR3 protein: CASSEDRAVSEQYF
D gene: TRBD2; J gene: TRBJ2-1; V gene: TRBV2; clone size: NA; CDR3 DNA: TGTGCCAGCAGTGAGGGACTAGCGGTAAACAATGAGCAGTTCTTC; CDR3 protein: CASSEGLAVNNEQFF
D gene: TRBD1; J gene: TRBJ1-5; V gene: TRBV6-5; clone size: NA; CDR3 DNA: TGTGCCAGCAGTTCCGGACAGGGCAATCAGCCCCAGCATTTT; CDR3 protein: CASSSGQGNQPQHF
D gene: TRBD1; J gene: TRBJ1-4; V gene: TRBV25-1; clone size: once; CDR3 DNA: TGTGCCAGCAGTGACTCAGGGCAGGGGGCCAGAAAACTGTTTTTT; CDR3 protein: CASSDSGQGARKLFF
D gene: NA; J gene: TRBJ2-5; V gene: TRBV3-1/TRBV3-2; clone size: NA; CDR3 DNA: TGTGCCAGCAGCCCGGACCTCAGAGGGGGAGAGACCCAGTACTTC; CDR3 protein: CASSPDLRGGETQYF
D gene: TRBD2; J gene: TRBJ2-3; V gene: TRBV29-1; clone size: NA; CDR3 DNA: TGCAGCGTTGAAGGACTAGCGGGGGCGCTACTCACAGATACGCAGTATTTT; CDR3 protein: CSVEGLAGALLTDTQYF
D gene: NA; J gene: TRBJ1-5; V gene: TRBV4-1; clone size: NA; CDR3 DNA: TGCGCCAGCAGCCAAGGAGTAGAAGCGTATCAGCCCCAGCATTTT; CDR3 protein: CASSQGVEAYQPQHF
D gene: NA; J gene: TRBJ1-1; V gene: TRBV7-2; clone size: NA; CDR3 DNA: TGTGCCAACGGGAAGCCCTCGACAGGGAACACTGAAGCTTTCTTT; CDR3 protein: CANGKPSTGNTEAFF
D gene: TRBD2; J gene: TRBJ2-7; V gene: TRBV7-2; clone size: many; CDR3 DNA: TGTGCCAGCAGCTTTGGGGTAGCGGGGGCGACCCCCCGGTACGAGCAGTACTTC; CDR3 protein: CASSFGVAGATPRYEQYF
D gene: NA; J gene: TRBJ1-2; V gene: TRBV6-5; clone size: NA; CDR3 DNA: TGTGCCAGCAGCAGAGAAATGCGGGGTAACTATGGCTACACCTTC; CDR3 protein: CASSREMRGNYGYTF
D gene: NA; J gene: TRBJ2-5; V gene: TRBV7-2; clone size: once; CDR3 DNA: TGTGCCAGCAGCTTCGTTCCGGGTCCACAAGGGACCCAGTACTTC; CDR3 protein: CASSFVPGPQGTQYF
D gene: TRBD2; J gene: TRBJ2-1; V gene: TRBV11-3; clone size: NA; CDR3 DNA: TGTGCCAGCAGCCAAGGTTGGGCTAGCGGGGGGTCCTCCTACAATGAGCAGTTCTTC; CDR3 protein: CASSQGWASGGSSYNEQFF
D gene: TRBD1; J gene: TRBJ1-1; V gene: TRBV6-2/TRBV6-3; clone size: NA; CDR3 DNA: TGTGCCAGCAGTCTTACAGGGGGGGCGATGAACACTGAAGCTTTCTTT; CDR3 protein: CASSLTGGAMNTEAFF
D gene: NA; J gene: TRBJ1-6; V gene: TRBV21-1; clone size: few; CDR3 DNA: TGTGCCAGCAGCCCCGAGGGGGGACAGGGGGGTCACTCCTATAATTCACCCCTCCACTTT; CDR3 protein: CASSPEGGQGGHSYNSPLHF
D gene: TRBD1; J gene: TRBJ1-1; V gene: TRBV9; clone size: once; CDR3 DNA: TGTGCCAGCAGCGCCGCCCCAGGGACAGGCTCTGAAGCTTTCTTT; CDR3 protein: CASSAAPGTGSEAFF
D gene: TRBD1; J gene: TRBJ1-2; V gene: TRBV7-8; clone size: NA; CDR3 DNA: TGTGCCAGCAGCTTAGATTTAGGACAGGGCCTCCCCTATGGCTACACCTTC; CDR3 protein: CASSLDLGQGLPYGYTF